This T cell receptor beta chain was found in a study of T-cell reconstitution after alpha-beta-depleted transplantation in children. The CDR3 is 17 residues long. Trimming stripped 1 base from V and 1 base from J, with 14 bases between. A library of TCRbeta sequences, prepared with unique molecular identifiers, was generated. TCRdb redid the calling of the PCR reads with MiXCR, one entry per CDR3 protein. The sample lists around 450,000 distinct CDR3 sequences; over 9.5% were seen once. The sequence came from a child aged 2 to 10 with inherited bone marrow failure, due to receive a stem cell transplant. The chain joins TRBV23-1 to TRBJ2-4; unclear D gene. TRBV23-1 is designated an ORF whose function remains uncertain. The sample was PBMCs, taken before TCRalphabeta/CD19-depleted stem cell transplant. This chain's CDR3 is CASSQLAPDPAKNIQYF. The CDR3 DNA sequence: TGCGCCAGCAGTCAATTGGCTCCGGACCCTGCCAAAAACATTCAGTACTTC.